Below, 10 T cell receptor beta chains from the same sample are listed, as sequenced in a study of shared clonotypes between healthy human individuals. Terminally differentiated effector memory CD45RA+ cells were left out of the naive CD8 fraction, which was CD45RO-negative and positively selected for CCR7. Measured with immunoSEQ multiplex PCR; TCRdb has only the in-frame clones, and not every one. This sample has some 2 million clones, with roughly 95% found just once. The source material was naive CD8+ T cells sorted from blood. The source is a man aged 18-30 years in good health.

V and J are TRBV5-4 and TRBJ1-1; D gene ambiguous. From germline, CDR1 is SGHNT and CDR2 YYREEE (reference sequence). V was pared by 0 bases and J by 5 bases, with 14 bases between. The CDR3 has 15 residues. The CDR3 is CASSLGEEEGTEAFF. The CDR3, as DNA: TGTGCCAGCAGCTTGGGTGAGGAGGAAGGAACTGAAGCTTTCTTT.

The J gene is TRBJ2-7, the V gene TRBV7-2, with 7 bases fitting TRBD2. Germline CDR1 SGHTA, CDR2 FQGNSA. This CDR3 spans 14 amino acids. The J segment lost 2 bases and the V segment lost 5 bases, leaving 6 bases of the junction unmatched. Written as DNA, the CDR3 is TGTGCCAGCAGCCAGACTAGCCCGGCCTACGAGCAGTACTTC. Translated, it gives CASSQTSPAYEQYF. The full variable domain, in which reference TRBV7-2 and TRBJ2-7 provide the parts outside the CDR3, is GAGVSQSPSNKVTEKGKDVELRCDPISGHTALYWYRQSLGQGLEFLIYFQGNSAPDKSGLPSDRFSAERTGGSVSTLTIQRTQQEDSAVYLCASSQTSPAYEQYFGPGTRLTVT.

The chain is built from TRBV5-1 and TRBJ2-2; no clear D. The germline gives CDR1 SGHRS, CDR2 YFSETQ. Trimming left V 7 bases short and J 4 bases short, with 11 bases between. This CDR3 has 13 residues. CDR3 amino acids: CASLHNPTGELFF. For the CDR3, the DNA is TGCGCCAGCTTGCATAACCCCACCGGGGAGCTGTTTTTT. Complete variable domain (other parts from reference TRBV5-1 and TRBJ2-2): KAGVTQTPRYLIKTRGQQVTLSCSPISGHRSVSWYQQTPGQGLQFLFEYFSETQRNKGNFPGRFSGRQFSNSRSEMNVSTLELGDSALYLCASLHNPTGELFFGEGSRLTVL.

This clone was seen only once. Distinct nucleotide sequences in the sample also encode this CDR3. This chain joins TRBV11-2 and TRBJ2-3; no definite D call. The germline V and J ends were trimmed by 3 bases and 0 bases, with 10 bases remaining between them. Germline V gene lookup returns CDR1 SGHAT and CDR2 FQNNGV. The CDR3 is 15 amino acids. The CDR3 loop reads CASSLGGSSTDTQYF. In DNA form, the CDR3 reads TGTGCCAGCAGCTTGGGCGGCTCTAGCACAGATACGCAGTATTTT.

The chain couples TRBV30 to TRBJ2-5; D is possibly TRBD1 or TRBD2 (5 bases each). V was cut by 4 bases and J by 5 bases, with 14 bases left in between. Germline CDR1 is GTSNPN and CDR2 is SVGIG (reference sequence). The CDR3 loop spans 13 amino acids. CDR3 bases: TGTGCCTGGAATACTCCAGGGAGCGAGACCCAGTACTTC. Protein product: CAWNTPGSETQYF.

As to this clone: The sample holds other DNA sequences that translate to the same CDR3. The genes are TRBV28 and TRBJ1-3, with unresolved D. Between the trimmed V and J ends, which lost 1 base and 1 base, there was a span of 8 bases. This CDR3 has 15 amino acids. The V gene's germline CDR1 is MDHEN and CDR2 SYDVKM. This chain's CDR3 is CASSLSADSGNTIYF. The DNA for the CDR3 is TGTGCCAGCAGTTTATCGGCGGATTCTGGAAACACCATATATTTT.

The J gene is TRBJ1-1, the V gene TRBV6-1; D gene unclear. Germline V gene data show CDR1 as MNHNS and CDR2 as SASEGT. The CDR3 runs 13 residues. V lost 7 bases to trimming and J lost 6 bases, with 15 bases between them. The CDR3, as DNA: TGTGCCAGCATTGAGTTAAGAGTCCCTGAAGCTTTCTTT. Protein product: CASIELRVPEAFF.

This chain joins TRBV27 and TRBJ2-3, with D possibly called TRBD1 or TRBD2 (6 bases each). Trimming removed 3 bases at V and 5 bases at J, with 12 bases between. Germline V gene lookup returns CDR1 MNHEY and CDR2 SMNVEV (reference sequence). The CDR3 is 14 amino acids. The CDR3 region is CASSLWGAKDTQYF. CDR3 sequence (DNA): TGTGCCAGCAGTTTGTGGGGGGCAAAAGATACGCAGTATTTT.

The CDR3 spells CASSLGPPAEQFF. In DNA form, the CDR3 reads TGTGCCAGCAGTTTGGGCCCACCCGCTGAGCAGTTCTTC. V and J are TRBV27 and TRBJ2-1; D is undetermined. V shed 3 bases and J shed 9 bases, with 12 bases lying between them. From germline, CDR1 is MNHEY and CDR2 SMNVEV (reference sequence). The CDR3 loop spans 13 amino acids.

The chain links TRBV9 to TRBJ2-3; 10 bases line up with TRBD2. With 0 bases clipped from V and 2 bases from J, the junction kept 3 bases outside the gene matches. This CDR3 comprises 16 residues. Per germline, CDR1 SGDLS and CDR2 YYNGEE. The CDR3 region has the DNA TGTGCCAGCAGCGTAGAACTAGCGGGGAACACAGATACGCAGTATTTT. Its protein product is CASSVELAGNTDTQYF.